This T cell receptor (beta chain) was obtained from a study of T cell responses to AZD1222 COVID-19 vaccine. Overall study findings and caveats: Repertoires were obtained only post-peak T cell response. Recipients of two AZD1222 doses showed rising Spike-specific TCR breadth and depth. Targeting of unmutated variant regions was reportedly seen in nearly half of spike-specific TCRs.

The V gene lost 6 bases and the J gene lost 5 bases, with 15 bases spanning the gap. Germline V lookup: CDR1 MGHDK, CDR2 SYGVNS. CDR3 length: 14 amino acids. Generated by immunoSEQ multiplex PCR, the TCRdb table keeps only in-frame clones and is missing some. The sample includes about 84,000 clones, 70% to 90% seen only once; the top ten take over 10%. This clone was picked up one time. Its target is unknown. The specimen was peripheral blood, collected 28 days after the second AZD1222 dose. The V call is TRBV25-1, the J call TRBJ2-3; D gene unclear. The TCR originated in an adult who received the AZD1222 COVID-19 vaccine. Here the CDR3 DNA reads TGTGCCAGCAGCTCCTGGAGTGCAAAAGATACGCAGTATTTT. Amino acids: CASSSWSAKDTQYF.